This T cell receptor (beta chain) was sequenced during a study of graft-versus-host responses after intestinal transplantation. V was pared by 0 bases and J by 8 bases, with 4 bases of the junction left unmatched. This CDR3 is built from 15 residues. Germline CDR1 LGHNA, CDR2 YNFKEQ. TCRdb keeps only in-frame clones here, not all; method: immunoSEQ multiplex PCR. The sample includes around 78,000 clones, around 86% of them seen just once. Turning to this clone: Its antigen is still unknown.

This sample comprised unstimulated CD8+ T cells sorted from spleen or lymph node cells, obtained before transplant. The genes are TRBV4-2 and TRBJ1-4; 9 bases agree with TRBD1. This receptor was taken from a human donor who was the organ donor for an intestinal transplant. In DNA form, the CDR3 reads TGTGCCAGCAGCCAAGAGCCGGGACAGGGCGAAAAACTGTTTTTT. Amino acid sequence: CASSQEPGQGEKLFF.